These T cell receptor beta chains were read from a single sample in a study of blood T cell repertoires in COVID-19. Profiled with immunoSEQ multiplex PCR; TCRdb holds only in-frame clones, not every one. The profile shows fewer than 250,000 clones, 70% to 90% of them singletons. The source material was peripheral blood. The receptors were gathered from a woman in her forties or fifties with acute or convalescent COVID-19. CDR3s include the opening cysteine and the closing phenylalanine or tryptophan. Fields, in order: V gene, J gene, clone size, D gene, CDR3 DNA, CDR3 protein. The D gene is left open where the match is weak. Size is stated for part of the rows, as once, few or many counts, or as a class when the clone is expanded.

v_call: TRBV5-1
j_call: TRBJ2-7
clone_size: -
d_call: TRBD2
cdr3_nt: TGCGCCAGCAGCTCGCCGACTAGCGGGGGGTCCGAACAATACGAGCAGTACTTC
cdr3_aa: CASSSPTSGGSEQYEQYF

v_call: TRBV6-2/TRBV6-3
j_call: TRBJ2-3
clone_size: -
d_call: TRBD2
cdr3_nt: TGTGCCAGCAGCCGGGACTACACAGATACGCAGTATTTT
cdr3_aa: CASSRDYTDTQYF

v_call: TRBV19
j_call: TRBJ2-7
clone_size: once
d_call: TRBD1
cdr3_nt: TGTGCCAGTAGACTCTCAGGGGGCTTTCGGTACGAGCAGTACTTC
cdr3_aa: CASRLSGGFRYEQYF

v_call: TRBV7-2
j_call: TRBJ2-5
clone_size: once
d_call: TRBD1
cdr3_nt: TGTGCCAGCAGCTTAAGACAGGGGGAAGAGACCCAGTACTTC
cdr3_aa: CASSLRQGEETQYF

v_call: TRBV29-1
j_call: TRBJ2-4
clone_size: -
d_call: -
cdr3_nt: TGCAGCGCCTGGGGGGAGGTCCAAAACATTCAGTACTTC
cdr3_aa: CSAWGEVQNIQYF

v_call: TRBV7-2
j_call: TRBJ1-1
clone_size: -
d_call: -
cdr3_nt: TGTGCCAGCAGCCTGCGACAGGTGTCGAACACTGAAGCTTTCTTT
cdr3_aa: CASSLRQVSNTEAFF

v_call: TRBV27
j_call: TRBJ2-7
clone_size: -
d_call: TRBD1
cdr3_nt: TGTGCCAGTGCGACAGGGGGGAAGCAGTACTTC
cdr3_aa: CASATGGKQYF

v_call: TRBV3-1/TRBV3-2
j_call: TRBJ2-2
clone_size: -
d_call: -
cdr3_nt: TGTGCCAGCAGCCACCCAAATGGCATCTTCACCGGGGAGCTGTTTTTT
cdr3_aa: CASSHPNGIFTGELFF

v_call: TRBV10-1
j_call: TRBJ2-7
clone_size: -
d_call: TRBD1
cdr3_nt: TGCGCCACCTCCGGGACAGTCCGGGGCGAGCAGTACTTC
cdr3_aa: CATSGTVRGEQYF

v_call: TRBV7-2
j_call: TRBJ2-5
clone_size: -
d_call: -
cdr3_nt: TGTGCCAGCAGCTTAGCTCGAGAGACCCAGTACTTC
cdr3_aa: CASSLARETQYF

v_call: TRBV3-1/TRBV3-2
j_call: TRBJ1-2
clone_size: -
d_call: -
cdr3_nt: TGTGCCAGCAGCCAACTCACCCACAGGCAAGAGTTCTCCAAGGGGTGCTATGGCTACACCTTC
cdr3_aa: CASSQLTHRQEFSKGCYGYTF

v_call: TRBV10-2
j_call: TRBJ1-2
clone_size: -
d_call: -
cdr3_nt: TGCGCCAGCACCACGAATCGGGAGCTTGTCTATGGCTACACCTTC
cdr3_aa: CASTTNRELVYGYTF

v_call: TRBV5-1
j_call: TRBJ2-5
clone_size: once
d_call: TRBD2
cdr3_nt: TGCGCCAGCAGCTTGTTTACTAGCGGGGCCCAAGAGACCCAGTACTTC
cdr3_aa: CASSLFTSGAQETQYF

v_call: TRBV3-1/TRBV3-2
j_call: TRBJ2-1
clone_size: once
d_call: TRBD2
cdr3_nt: TGTGCCAGCAGCCAAGAGCGGACTAGCGGGAGCTATGAGCAGTTCTTC
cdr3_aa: CASSQERTSGSYEQFF

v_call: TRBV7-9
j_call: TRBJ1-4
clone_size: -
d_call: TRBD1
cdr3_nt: TGTGCCAGCAGGCAGGGGGATGAAAAACTGTTTTTT
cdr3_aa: CASRQGDEKLFF

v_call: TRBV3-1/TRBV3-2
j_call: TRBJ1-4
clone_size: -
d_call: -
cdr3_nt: TGTGCCAGCAGGGGCACCGGGACAAAAGTTGCAACTAATGAAAAACTGTTTTTT
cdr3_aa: CASRGTGTKVATNEKLFF

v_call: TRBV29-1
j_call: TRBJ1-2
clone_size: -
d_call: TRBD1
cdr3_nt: TGCAGCGTTGAACCAGGGGCCCGACAGGGAGCCTATGGCTACACCTTC
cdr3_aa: CSVEPGARQGAYGYTF

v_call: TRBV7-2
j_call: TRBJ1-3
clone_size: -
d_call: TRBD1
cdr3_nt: TGTGCCAGCAGCTTGGACAGGTACTCTGGAAACACCATATATTTT
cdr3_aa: CASSLDRYSGNTIYF

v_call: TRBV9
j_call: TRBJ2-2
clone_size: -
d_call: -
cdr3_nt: TGTGCCAGCAGCCCCGCGGGCGGGGAGCTGTTTTTT
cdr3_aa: CASSPAGGELFF

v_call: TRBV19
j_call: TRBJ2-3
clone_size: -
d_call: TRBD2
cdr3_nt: TGTGCCAGTAGTGTTAGGACTAGCGGAGGCACAGATACGCAGTATTTT
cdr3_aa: CASSVRTSGGTDTQYF

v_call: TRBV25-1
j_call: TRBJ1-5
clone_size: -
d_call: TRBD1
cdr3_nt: TGTGCCAGCGGAGGAGACAGGGCGCATTATAGCAATCAGCCCCAGCATTTT
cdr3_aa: CASGGDRAHYSNQPQHF

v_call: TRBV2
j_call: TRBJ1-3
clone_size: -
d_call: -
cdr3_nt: TGTGCCAGCAGCCAACAGGGACGCGCTGGAAACACCATATATTTT
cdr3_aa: CASSQQGRAGNTIYF

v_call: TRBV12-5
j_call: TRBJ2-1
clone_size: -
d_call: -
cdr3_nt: TGTGCTAGTGGTTTGGTATCTGACGGGAAGGCCTCCTACAATGAGCAGTTCTTC
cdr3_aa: CASGLVSDGKASYNEQFF

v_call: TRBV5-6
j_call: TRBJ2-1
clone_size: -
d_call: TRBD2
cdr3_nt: TGTGCCAGCAGCCCGGGGACTAGCGGGGGGTTGGAGCAGTTCTTC
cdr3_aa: CASSPGTSGGLEQFF

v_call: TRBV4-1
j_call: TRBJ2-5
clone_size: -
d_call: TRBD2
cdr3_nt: TGCGCCAGCAGCCCCCGGCCCGGAGCGGGGGGGCGAGAGACCCAGTACTTC
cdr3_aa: CASSPRPGAGGRETQYF

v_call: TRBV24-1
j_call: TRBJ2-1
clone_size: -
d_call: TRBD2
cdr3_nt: TGTGCCACCAGTGATTATACTAGCGGGGGTTCCTACAATGAGCAGTTCTTC
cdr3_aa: CATSDYTSGGSYNEQFF

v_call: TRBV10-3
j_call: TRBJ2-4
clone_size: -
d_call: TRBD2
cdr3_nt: TGTGCCATCAGTGAGTCGGGACTAGCGGGAGGAAAACTAGCCAAAAACATTCAGTACTTC
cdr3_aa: CAISESGLAGGKLAKNIQYF

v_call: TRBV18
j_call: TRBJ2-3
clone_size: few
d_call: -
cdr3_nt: TGTGCCAGCTCAATTCAGGGTAGGATTCGCACAGATACGCAGTATTTT
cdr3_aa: CASSIQGRIRTDTQYF

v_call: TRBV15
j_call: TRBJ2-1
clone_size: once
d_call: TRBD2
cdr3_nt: TGTGCCACCAGCAGTCTAGCGGGAGGGCCAAATGAGCAGTTCTTC
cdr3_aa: CATSSLAGGPNEQFF

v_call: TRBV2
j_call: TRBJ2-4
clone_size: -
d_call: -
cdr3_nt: TGTGCCAGCAGGAGGGGGTTGGCAGAAAACATTCAGTACTTC
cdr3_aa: CASRRGLAENIQYF

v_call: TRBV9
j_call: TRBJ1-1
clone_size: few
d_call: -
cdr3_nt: TGTGCCAGCAGCGTAGCTATAGATAAGCTCAGCGCTAACACTGAAGCTTTCTTT
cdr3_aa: CASSVAIDKLSANTEAFF

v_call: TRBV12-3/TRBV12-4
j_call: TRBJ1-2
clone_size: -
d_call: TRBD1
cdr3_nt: TGTGCCAGCAGTGTTACAGGGGTCGACGGCTACACCTTC
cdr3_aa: CASSVTGVDGYTF

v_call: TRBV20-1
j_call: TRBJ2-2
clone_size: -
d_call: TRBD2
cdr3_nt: TGCAGTGCTAGTACTAGCGGGAGGGGAGGCGGGGAGCTGTTTTTT
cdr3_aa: CSASTSGRGGGELFF

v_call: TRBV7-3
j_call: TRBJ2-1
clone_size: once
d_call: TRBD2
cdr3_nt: TGTGCCAGCAGCTTATGGGGGACTAGCGGGGCGGATGAGCAGTTCTTC
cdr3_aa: CASSLWGTSGADEQFF

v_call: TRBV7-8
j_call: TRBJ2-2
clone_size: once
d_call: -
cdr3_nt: TGTGCCAGCAGCTTAGGTTCCGGGTCCGGGGAGCTGTTTTTT
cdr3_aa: CASSLGSGSGELFF

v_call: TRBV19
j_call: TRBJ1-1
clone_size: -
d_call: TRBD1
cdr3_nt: TGTGCCAGTAGTATGAAAGGACAGGGAACCTCTCCCACTGAAGCTTTCTTT
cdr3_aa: CASSMKGQGTSPTEAFF

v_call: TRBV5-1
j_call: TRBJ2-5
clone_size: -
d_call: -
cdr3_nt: TGCGCCAGCAGCAGCTCAGAGGTAGAGACCCAGTACTTC
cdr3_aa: CASSSSEVETQYF

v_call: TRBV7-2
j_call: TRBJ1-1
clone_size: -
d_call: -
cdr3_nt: TGTGCCAGCAGCTCTCCAGGACATTCGGGAGCTTTCTTT
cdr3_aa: CASSSPGHSGAFF

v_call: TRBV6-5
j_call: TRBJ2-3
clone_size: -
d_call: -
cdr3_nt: TGTGCCAGCAGTTTAGGCGGAGGGGTCACAGATACGCAGTATTTT
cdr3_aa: CASSLGGGVTDTQYF

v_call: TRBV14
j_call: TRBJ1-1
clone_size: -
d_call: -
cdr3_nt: TGTGCCAGCAGCCTTACAGTGAACACTGAAGCTTTCTTT
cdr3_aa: CASSLTVNTEAFF

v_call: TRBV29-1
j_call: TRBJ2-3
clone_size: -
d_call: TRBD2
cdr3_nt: TGCAGCGGTGTTCGCGGGGAGGGTACGCAGTATTTT
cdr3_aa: CSGVRGEGTQYF

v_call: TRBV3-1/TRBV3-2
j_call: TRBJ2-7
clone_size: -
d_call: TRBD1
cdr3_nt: TGTGCCAGCAGCGATCCCGGGACAGGGGTGTATGAGCAGTACTTC
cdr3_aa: CASSDPGTGVYEQYF

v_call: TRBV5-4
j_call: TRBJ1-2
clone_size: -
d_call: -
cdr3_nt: TGTGCCAGCAGCTTGGATCAGGCTTCTAACTATGGCTACACCTTC
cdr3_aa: CASSLDQASNYGYTF

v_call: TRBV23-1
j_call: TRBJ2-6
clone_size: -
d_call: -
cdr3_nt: TGCGCCAGCAGTCAGGATACAGGGTACCACTCTGGGGCCAACGTCCTGACTTTC
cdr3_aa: CASSQDTGYHSGANVLTF

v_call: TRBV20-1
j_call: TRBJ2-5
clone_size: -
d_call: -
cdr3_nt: TGCAGTGCTAGTAGGACAGGGAGGGCACCAGAGACCCAGTACTTC
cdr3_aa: CSASRTGRAPETQYF

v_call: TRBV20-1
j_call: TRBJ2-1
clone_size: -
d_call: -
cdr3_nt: TGCAGTGCTACAGGGTTTGAGCAGTTCTTC
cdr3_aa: CSATGFEQFF

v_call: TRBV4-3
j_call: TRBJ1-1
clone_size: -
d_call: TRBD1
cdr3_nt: TGCGCCAGCAGCCAACTGACAGGGGGCCTCACTGAAGCTTTCTTT
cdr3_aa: CASSQLTGGLTEAFF

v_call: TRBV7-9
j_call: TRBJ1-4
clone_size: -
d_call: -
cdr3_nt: TGTGCCAGCAGCCCCCCCACAAACGAAAAACTGTTTTTT
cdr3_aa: CASSPPTNEKLFF

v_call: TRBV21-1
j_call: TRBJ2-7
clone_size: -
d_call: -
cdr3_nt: TGTGCCAGCAGTAACTTTTCCGACTACGAGCAGTACTTC
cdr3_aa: CASSNFSDYEQYF

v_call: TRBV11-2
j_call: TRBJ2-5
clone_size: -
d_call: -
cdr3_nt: TGTGCCAGCAGCTCCGTACTAGGGCAAGAGACCCAGTACTTC
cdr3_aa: CASSSVLGQETQYF

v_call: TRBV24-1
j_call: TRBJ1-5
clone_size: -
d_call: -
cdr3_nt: TGTGCCACCAGTTCGGGAAATCAGCCCCAGCATTTT
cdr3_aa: CATSSGNQPQHF